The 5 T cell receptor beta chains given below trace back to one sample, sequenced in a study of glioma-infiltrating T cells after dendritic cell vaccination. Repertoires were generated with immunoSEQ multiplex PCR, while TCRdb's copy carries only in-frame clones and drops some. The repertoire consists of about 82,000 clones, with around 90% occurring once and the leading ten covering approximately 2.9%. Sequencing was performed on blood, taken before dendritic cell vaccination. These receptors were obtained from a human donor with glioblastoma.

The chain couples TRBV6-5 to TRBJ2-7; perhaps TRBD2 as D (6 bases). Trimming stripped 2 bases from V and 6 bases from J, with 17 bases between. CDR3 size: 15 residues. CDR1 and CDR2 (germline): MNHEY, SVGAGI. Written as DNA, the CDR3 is TGTGCCAGCAGTTACGGGGGGACTCCCGGGGCCGAGCAGTACTTC. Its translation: CASSYGGTPGAEQYF.

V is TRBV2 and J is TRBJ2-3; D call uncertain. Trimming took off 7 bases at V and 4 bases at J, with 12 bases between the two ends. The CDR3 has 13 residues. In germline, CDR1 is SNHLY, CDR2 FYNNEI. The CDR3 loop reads CASIVGLADTQYF. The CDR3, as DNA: TGTGCCAGCATCGTTGGTTTAGCAGATACGCAGTATTTT.

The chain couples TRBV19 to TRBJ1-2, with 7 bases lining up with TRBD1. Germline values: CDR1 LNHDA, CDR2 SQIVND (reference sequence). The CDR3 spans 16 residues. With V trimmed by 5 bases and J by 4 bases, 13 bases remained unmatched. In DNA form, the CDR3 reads TGTGCCAGTAGTGCACAGGACAGGCTGGATGTCTATGGCTACACCTTC. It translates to CASSAQDRLDVYGYTF.

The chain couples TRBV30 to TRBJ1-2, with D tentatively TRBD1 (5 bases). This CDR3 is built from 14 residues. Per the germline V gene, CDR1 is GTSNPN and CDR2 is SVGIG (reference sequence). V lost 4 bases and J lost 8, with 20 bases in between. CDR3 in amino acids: CAWIMGLGAEGYTF. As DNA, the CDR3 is TGTGCCTGGATCATGGGTCTTGGGGCTGAGGGCTACACCTTC.

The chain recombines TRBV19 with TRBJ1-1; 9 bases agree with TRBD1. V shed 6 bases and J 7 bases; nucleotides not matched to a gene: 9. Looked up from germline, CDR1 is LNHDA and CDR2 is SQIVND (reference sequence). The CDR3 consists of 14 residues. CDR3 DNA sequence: TGTGCCAGTAGAGACCTCCGGACAGGGGATGAAGCTTTCTTT. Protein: CASRDLRTGDEAFF.